Below, 17 T cell receptor beta chains from the same sample are listed, as sequenced in a study of blood T cells in healthy people across ages. A J-beta primer mix and a sample-barcoded 5' primer were used in a second PCR of roughly 6 to 11 cycles. From the 5' RACE reads, TCRdb called clonotypes with MiXCR, one entry per CDR3 protein. The sample lists about 640,000 distinct CDR3 sequences; roughly three fifths were seen once. Input material: blood. These receptor sequences come from a man between 60 and 70 years old in good health.

V gene TRBV7-9 combines with J gene TRBJ2-7, with no clear D. The CDR3 sequence is 14 residues long. CDR1 and CDR2 (germline): SEHNR, FQNEAQ (reference sequence). V was clipped by 1 base and J by 6 bases, with 13 bases between them. This CDR3 reads CASSLGGSTCEQYF. For the CDR3, the DNA is TGTGCCAGCAGCTTAGGGGGATCTACCTGCGAGCAGTACTTC.

The chain is built from TRBV6-1 and TRBJ1-5, with D possibly being TRBD1 (6 bases). The germline V gene has CDR1 MNHNS and CDR2 SASEGT. Trimming removed 3 bases at V and 3 bases at J, with 12 bases between. The length of the CDR3 is 15 residues. The CDR3 DNA follows: TGTGCCAGCAGTGAGGGGGGGGCCGCCAATCAGCCCCAGCATTTT. Its protein is CASSEGGAANQPQHF.

J is TRBJ1-2 and V is TRBV29-1; 8 bases line up with TRBD1. The V gene's germline CDR1 is SQVTM and CDR2 ANQGSEA. The V segment lost 2 bases and the J segment 5 bases; nucleotides outside the gene matches: 7. CDR3 length equals 14 residues. The CDR3: CSVEKGTGSYGYTF. The CDR3 region has the DNA TGCAGCGTTGAAAAAGGGACAGGATCTTATGGCTACACCTTC.

For this clonotype: This may come from a read error, since a much larger clone is one base off. V and J are TRBV4-2 and TRBJ2-1; D ambiguous. This CDR3 is 13 amino acids long. Trimming stripped 3 bases from V and 8 bases from J, with 11 bases between. Germline CDR1 is LGHNA and CDR2 is YNFKEQ. The CDR3 DNA reads TGTGCCAGCAGCCACGTACCCCCGGATGAGCAGTTCTTC. Translation gives CASSHVPPDEQFF.

This clonotype has ten or more counts. The V and J genes are TRBV7-6 and TRBJ2-6; D gene uncertain. Germline loops: CDR1 SGHVS, CDR2 FNYEAQ. This CDR3 spans 15 amino acids. Trimming cost V 6 bases and J 3 bases, with 12 bases left between them. CDR3 sequence (DNA): TGTGCCAGCAGTACGGGTTTCTTTGGGGCCAACGTCCTGACTTTC. It codes for CASSTGFFGANVLTF.

The chain couples TRBV2 to TRBJ1-5, with no clear D. The CDR3 is 15 residues long. Germline CDR1 and CDR2: SNHLY and FYNNEI. The ends were cut back, 4 bases at V and 2 bases at J, with 12 bases in the middle. The chain's CDR3 is CASSVGPSGNQPQHF. The CDR3 DNA is TGTGCCAGCAGTGTCGGGCCGAGTGGCAATCAGCCCCAGCATTTT. The entire variable domain, with the rest obtained from reference TRBV2 and TRBJ1-5, is as follows: EPEVTQTPSHQVTQMGQEVILRCVPISNHLYFYWYRQILGQKVEFLVSFYNNEISEKSEIFDDQFSVERPDGSNFTLKIRSTKLEDSAMYFCASSVGPSGNQPQHFGDGTRLSIL.

The chain employs TRBV4-2 and TRBJ2-3; D possibly matches TRBD1 or TRBD2 (5 bases each). Germline assignment: CDR1 LGHNA and CDR2 YNFKEQ. V lost 1 base to trimming and J lost 4 bases, with 12 bases between them. The CDR3 sequence is 15 residues long. CDR3: CASSQGDLPSDTQYF. The CDR3 DNA reads as TGTGCCAGCAGCCAAGGGGACCTCCCCTCAGATACGCAGTATTTT.

CDR3 in DNA: TGTGCCAGCAGACTATACGGAGGTGAAAAACTGTTTTTT. It specifies CASRLYGGEKLFF. V and J are TRBV28 and TRBJ1-4; D unclear. With 6 bases removed from V and 7 bases from J, the gap between germline ends came to 12 bases. CDR3 length equals 13 residues. Germline CDR1 reads MDHEN; CDR2 reads SYDVKM. Combining the CDR3 with reference TRBV28 and TRBJ1-4 gives the whole variable domain DVKVTQSSRYLVKRTGEKVFLECVQDMDHENMFWYRQDPGLGLRLIYFSYDVKMKEKGDIPEGYSVSREKKERFSLILESASTNQTSMYLCASRLYGGEKLFFGSGTQLSVL.

The chain employs TRBV28 and TRBJ1-1; no firm D call. The CDR3 is 13 residues long. The germline CDR1 and CDR2 sequences are MDHEN and SYDVKM. V was clipped by 6 bases and J by 1 base, with 9 bases between them. CDR3 protein: CASSPLANTEAFF. DNA for the CDR3: TGTGCCAGCAGCCCCCTTGCGAACACTGAAGCTTTCTTT.

This chain uses TRBV15 with TRBJ1-1, with TRBD1 as a possible D gene (6 bases). Germline CDR1 reads LNHNV; CDR2 reads YYDKDF (reference sequence). The V end lost 3 bases, the J end lost 1 base, and 9 bases lay between the germline ends. This CDR3 spans 14 amino acids. The CDR3 here is CATSSVGGNTEAFF. The CDR3 DNA sequence: TGTGCCACCAGCAGTGTAGGGGGGAACACTGAAGCTTTCTTT.

V usage is TRBV29-1 and J usage is TRBJ1-2; 8 bases align to TRBD1. Trimming took 7 bases from V and 0 from J; bases not matched to a gene: 7. Germline CDR1 reads SQVTM; CDR2 reads ANQGSEA. The CDR3 has 14 residues. CDR3 loop: CSADAGQANYGYTF. CDR3 bases: TGCAGCGCTGACGCGGGACAGGCTAACTATGGCTACACCTTC.

The chain's CDR3 is CASMAGASTDTQYF. CDR3 DNA sequence: TGTGCCAGCATGGCGGGGGCTAGCACAGATACGCAGTATTTT. The chain carries TRBV7-9 and TRBJ2-3; D may be TRBD2 (7 bases). CDR1 is SEHNR, CDR2 FQNEAQ, per germline (reference sequence). This CDR3 region has 14 residues. Trimming pared 7 bases from V and 0 bases from J, leaving 11 bases between.

This chain joins TRBV7-2 and TRBJ2-3; possibly TRBD1 for D (6 bases). V lost 4 bases, J lost 2 bases, and 16 bases lay in between. The CDR3 extends over 16 amino acids. Germline values: CDR1 SGHTA, CDR2 FQGNSA. CDR3 nucleotides: TGTGCCAGCAGCTCACAGGGTTTGGCTAACACAGATACGCAGTATTTT. This encodes CASSSQGLANTDTQYF.

V usage is TRBV7-9 and J usage is TRBJ2-2; the D is unclear. CDR1 is SEHNR and CDR2 is FQNEAQ in the germline V gene (reference sequence). The CDR3 runs to 14 residues. V was trimmed by 3 bases and J by 7 bases, leaving 12 bases between them. In DNA form, the CDR3 reads TGTGCCAGCAGCTTTCTGACCGGCGGCGGGGAGCTGTTTTTT. Translated: CASSFLTGGGELFF.

This clonotype was recorded a few times. The J gene is TRBJ2-5, the V gene TRBV5-5; 10 bases fit TRBD2. Germline CDR1 and CDR2: SGHKS and YYEKEE (reference sequence). The CDR3 spans 15 residues. The J segment lost 5 bases and the V segment lost 4 bases, leaving 8 bases of the junction unmatched. The CDR3 region is CASSRGTSVLETQYF. The CDR3 DNA sequence: TGTGCCAGCAGCCGGGGGACTAGCGTGTTGGAGACCCAGTACTTC.

This rearrangement joins TRBV10-3 to TRBJ2-6; 9 nucleotides line up with TRBD1. Germline V CDR1 and CDR2: ENHRY, SYGVKD. The CDR3 extends over 17 amino acids. V lost 6 bases to trimming and J lost 0 bases; unmatched junction nucleotides: 6. CDR3 coding DNA: TGTGCCATCAGCGGGGACAGGGCTTCCTCTGGGGCCAACGTCCTGACTTTC. Protein sequence: CAISGDRASSGANVLTF.

This sequence joins TRBV12-3 or TRBV12-4 and TRBJ2-3; 7 nucleotides align to TRBD2. This CDR3 is built from 15 residues. The junction had 7 bases not matched to a gene; V was cut back by 5 bases and J by 2 bases. The CDR3 is CASSHQGGHTDTQYF. The CDR3 bases are TGTGCCAGCAGTCACCAGGGAGGGCACACAGATACGCAGTATTTT.